This T cell receptor (beta chain) was identified during a study of cytomegalovirus exposure and HLA in healthy donors. General study results and limits: Using the classifier, cytomegalovirus status was reportedly diagnosed with high specificity and sensitivity. Confirmation in vitro established that a few CMV-associated chains were specific for CMV antigens.

Trimming took 4 bases from V and 4 from J; bases not matched to a gene: 7. The length of the CDR3 is 15 residues. In germline, CDR1 is SGHRS, CDR2 YFSETQ. Sequenced by immunoSEQ multiplex PCR; TCRdb stores in-frame clones only, minus some. The data hold 180,000 or so clones, with about nine tenths observed a single time. Regarding this clone: The antigen remains undetermined.

Sequenced sample: PBMCs. The V gene is TRBV5-1, the J gene TRBJ1-1, with 10 bases lining up with TRBD1. The source of this sequence is a man aged 30 to 45 in good health and CMV-seropositive. The CDR3: CASSTRQGAGTEAFF. The CDR3 DNA reads as TGCGCCAGCAGCACGCGACAGGGGGCGGGCACTGAAGCTTTCTTT.